These 8 T cell receptor beta chains were all obtained from the same sample, sequenced in a study of cytomegalovirus exposure and HLA in healthy donors. PCR primers comprised 60 Vbeta and 13 Jbeta primers. The repertoire was sequenced with immunoSEQ multiplex PCR; TCRdb's copy has only in-frame clones and lacks some. The table records about 160,000 clones, approximately 86% of them present only once. Sample: PBMCs. Source of these receptors: a young woman in good health and CMV-seronegative.

This chain joins TRBV6-6 and TRBJ2-7, with a possible D match to TRBD1 (6 bases). V was pared by 2 bases and J by 5 bases, with 16 bases between. Germline CDR1 is MNHNY and CDR2 is SVGAGI (reference sequence). CDR3 size: 15 residues. The CDR3 DNA reads TGTGCCAGCAGTTACGGGGGCGACCTCGCCCACGAGCAGTACTTC. Translation gives CASSYGGDLAHEQYF.

The rearrangement uses TRBV28 and TRBJ1-5; no clear D gene. The ends were cut back, 2 bases at V and 9 bases at J, with 8 bases in the middle. There are 12 residues in the CDR3. Germline CDR1 MDHEN, CDR2 SYDVKM. CDR3 protein: CASSLATTPQHF. The CDR3 bases are TGTGCCAGCAGTTTAGCCACTACGCCCCAGCATTTT.

The V call is TRBV19, the J call TRBJ1-5, with 10 bases matching TRBD1. The trim removed 10 bases at V and 2 bases at J, leaving 5 bases unmatched. CDR3 size: 14 residues. Germline CDR1 LNHDA, CDR2 SQIVND (reference sequence). CDR3 sequence (DNA): TGTGCCACCTACGGGACAGGGGGCAATCAGCCCCAGCATTTT. Protein sequence: CATYGTGGNQPQHF.

A note on this clone: An end of the junction differs from the germline gene, which may be a read error. The same CDR3 can be traced to other DNA sequences in this sample. The gene calls are TRBV19 and TRBJ1-1; 12 bases fit TRBD1. CDR3 length: 16 residues. From germline, CDR1 is LNHDA and CDR2 SQIVND (reference sequence). CDR3 coding DNA: TGTGCCAGTAGTCCCGGGACAGGGGGCCCCAACACTGAAGCCTTCTTT. Protein sequence: CASSPGTGGPNTEAFF.

This sequence joins TRBV5-6 and TRBJ2-7, with 8 nucleotides matching TRBD2. The ends lost 3 bases at V and 7 bases at J; junction bases unmatched: 6. This CDR3 contains 13 residues. CDR1 is SGHDT and CDR2 is YYEEEE in the germline V gene. CDR3 sequence (DNA): TGTGCCAGCAGCTCCCGACTAGCGTGGGAGCAGTACTTC. Protein sequence: CASSSRLAWEQYF. Full variable domain (remainder filled in from reference TRBV5-6 and TRBJ2-7): DAGVTQSPTHLIKTRGQQVTLRCSPKSGHDTVSWYQQALGQGPQFIFQYYEEEERQRGNFPDRFSGHQFPNYSSELNVNALLLGDSALYLCASSSRLAWEQYFGPGTRLTVT.

V usage is TRBV7-2 and J usage is TRBJ1-1; TRBD1 agrees at 7 bases. The CDR3 has 14 amino acids. V was clipped by 5 bases and J by 1 base; unmatched bases: 4. Germline V lookup: CDR1 SGHTA, CDR2 FQGNSA. The DNA of the CDR3 is TGTGCCAGCAGCAATCAGGGGGGGAACACTGAAGCTTTCTTT. Translation: CASSNQGGNTEAFF.

The V call is TRBV27, the J call TRBJ2-6; 11 nucleotides agree with TRBD1. The V gene end was trimmed by 6 bases and the J gene end by 2 bases; junction bases not matched to a gene: 6. Germline CDR1 is MNHEY and CDR2 is SMNVEV (reference sequence). CDR3 size: 17 residues. The chain's CDR3 is CASRDRGRGAGANVLTF. The DNA of the CDR3 is TGTGCCAGCAGGGACAGGGGGCGCGGGGCTGGGGCCAACGTCCTGACTTTC.

Points on this clone: The junction and the germline gene differ at one end; a read error may be behind it. The V call is TRBV7-7, the J call TRBJ2-1, with TRBD2 matching over 7 bases. Germline V gives CDR1 SSHAT, CDR2 FNYEAQ (reference sequence). The CDR3 extends over 16 amino acids. As DNA, the CDR3 is TGTGCTAGCAGCTTGGGGTTAAGCGGGACGAACAATGAGCAGTTCTTC. It is translated as CASSLGLSGTNNEQFF.